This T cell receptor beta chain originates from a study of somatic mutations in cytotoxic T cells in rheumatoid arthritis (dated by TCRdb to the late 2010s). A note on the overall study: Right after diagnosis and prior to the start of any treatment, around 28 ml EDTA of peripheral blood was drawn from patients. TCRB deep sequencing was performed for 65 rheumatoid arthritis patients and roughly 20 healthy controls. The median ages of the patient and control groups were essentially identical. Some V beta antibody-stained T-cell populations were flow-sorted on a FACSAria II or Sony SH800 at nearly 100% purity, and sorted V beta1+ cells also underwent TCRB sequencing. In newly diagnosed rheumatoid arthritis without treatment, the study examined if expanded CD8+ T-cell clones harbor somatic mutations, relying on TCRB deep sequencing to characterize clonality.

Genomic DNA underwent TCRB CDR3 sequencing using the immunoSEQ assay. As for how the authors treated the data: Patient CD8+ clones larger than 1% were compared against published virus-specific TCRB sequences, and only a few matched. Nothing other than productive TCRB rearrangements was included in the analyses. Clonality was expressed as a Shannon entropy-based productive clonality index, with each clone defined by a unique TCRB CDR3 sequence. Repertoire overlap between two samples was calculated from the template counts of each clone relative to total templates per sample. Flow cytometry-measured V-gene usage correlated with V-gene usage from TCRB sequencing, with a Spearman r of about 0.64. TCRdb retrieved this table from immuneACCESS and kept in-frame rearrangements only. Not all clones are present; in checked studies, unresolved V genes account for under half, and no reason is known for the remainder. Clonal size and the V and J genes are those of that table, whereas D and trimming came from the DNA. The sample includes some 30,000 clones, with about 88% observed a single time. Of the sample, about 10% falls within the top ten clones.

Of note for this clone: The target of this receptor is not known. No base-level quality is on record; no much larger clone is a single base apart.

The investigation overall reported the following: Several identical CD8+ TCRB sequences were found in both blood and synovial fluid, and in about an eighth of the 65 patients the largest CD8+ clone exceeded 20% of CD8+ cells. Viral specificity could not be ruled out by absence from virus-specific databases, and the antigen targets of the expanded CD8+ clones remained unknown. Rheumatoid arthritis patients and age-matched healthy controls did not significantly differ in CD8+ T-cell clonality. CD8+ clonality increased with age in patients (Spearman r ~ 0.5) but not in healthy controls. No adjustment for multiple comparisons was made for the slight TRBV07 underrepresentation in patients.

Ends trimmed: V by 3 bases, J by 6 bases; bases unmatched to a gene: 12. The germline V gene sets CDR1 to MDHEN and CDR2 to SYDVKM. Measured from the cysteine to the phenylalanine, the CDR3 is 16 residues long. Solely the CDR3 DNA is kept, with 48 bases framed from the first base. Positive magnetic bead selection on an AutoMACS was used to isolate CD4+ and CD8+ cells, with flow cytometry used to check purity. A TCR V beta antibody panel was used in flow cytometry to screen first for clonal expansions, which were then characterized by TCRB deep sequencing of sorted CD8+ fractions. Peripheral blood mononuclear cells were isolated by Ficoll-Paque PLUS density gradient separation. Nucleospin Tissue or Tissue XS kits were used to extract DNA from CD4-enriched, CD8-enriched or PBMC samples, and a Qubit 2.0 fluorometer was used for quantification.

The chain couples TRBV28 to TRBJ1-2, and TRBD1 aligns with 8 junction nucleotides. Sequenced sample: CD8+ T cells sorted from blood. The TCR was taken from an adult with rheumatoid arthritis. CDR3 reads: CASSLDAKTGDDGYTF. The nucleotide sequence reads TGTGCCAGCAGTTTGGATGCAAAGACAGGGGATGATGGCTACACCTTC.